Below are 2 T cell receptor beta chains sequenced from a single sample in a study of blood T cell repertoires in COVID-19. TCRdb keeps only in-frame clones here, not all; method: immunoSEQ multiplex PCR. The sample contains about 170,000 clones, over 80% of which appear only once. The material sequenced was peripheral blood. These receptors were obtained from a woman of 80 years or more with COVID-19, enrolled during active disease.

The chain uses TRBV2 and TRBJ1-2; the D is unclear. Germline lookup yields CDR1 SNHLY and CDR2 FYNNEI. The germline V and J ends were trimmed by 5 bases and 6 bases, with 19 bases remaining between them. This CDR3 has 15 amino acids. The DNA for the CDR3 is TGTGCCAGCAGTCCCCGGCGGGAATCAAGGGATGGCTACACCTTC. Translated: CASSPRRESRDGYTF.

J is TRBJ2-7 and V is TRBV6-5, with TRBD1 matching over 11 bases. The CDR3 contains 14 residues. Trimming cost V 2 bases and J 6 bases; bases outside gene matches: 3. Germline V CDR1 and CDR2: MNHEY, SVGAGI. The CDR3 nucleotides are TGTGCCAGCAGTTACGGGGGGACAGGGGGCGAGCAGTACTTC. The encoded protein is CASSYGGTGGEQYF.